The rows below give T cell receptor beta chains drawn from one sample of a study of OX40 agonist ivuxolimab in advanced cancers. Produced via immunoSEQ multiplex PCR; TCRdb's table is partial and in-frame only. The sample carries under 15,000 clones, about 80% recorded once. The source was CD4+ or CD8+ T cells sorted from blood, collected in a trial of the OX40 agonist ivuxolimab. The receptors here all came from an adult with an advanced solid tumor such as melanoma, head and neck, liver or kidney cancer. Both conserved end residues are trimmed from each CDR3. Each record gives: V gene, CDR3 protein.

TRBV7-9,ASSQDPGSYNEQF
TRBV9,ASSVATRSEAF
TRBV5-6,ASSFAVGEQF
TRBV7-9,ASSHNSPGNEQF
TRBV2,ASIERVLDEAF
TRBV10-1,ASSDESRPRGYEQY
TRBV27,ASSLSEGAYEQY
TRBV6-5,ASSDAQTYGYT
TRBV15,ATSRMGVSGEKLF
TRBV27,ASSLGLVSEQF
TRBV27,ASSLGGGRPDTQY
TRBV7-8,ASSLAYRAGGPYEQY
TRBV5-4,ASSLLGGGTDTQY
TRBV30,AWKEYNTEAF
TRBV28,ASSLSDRNDYNQPQH
TRBV19,ASSMNQGYEQF
TRBV29-1,SVDLGITGTETQY